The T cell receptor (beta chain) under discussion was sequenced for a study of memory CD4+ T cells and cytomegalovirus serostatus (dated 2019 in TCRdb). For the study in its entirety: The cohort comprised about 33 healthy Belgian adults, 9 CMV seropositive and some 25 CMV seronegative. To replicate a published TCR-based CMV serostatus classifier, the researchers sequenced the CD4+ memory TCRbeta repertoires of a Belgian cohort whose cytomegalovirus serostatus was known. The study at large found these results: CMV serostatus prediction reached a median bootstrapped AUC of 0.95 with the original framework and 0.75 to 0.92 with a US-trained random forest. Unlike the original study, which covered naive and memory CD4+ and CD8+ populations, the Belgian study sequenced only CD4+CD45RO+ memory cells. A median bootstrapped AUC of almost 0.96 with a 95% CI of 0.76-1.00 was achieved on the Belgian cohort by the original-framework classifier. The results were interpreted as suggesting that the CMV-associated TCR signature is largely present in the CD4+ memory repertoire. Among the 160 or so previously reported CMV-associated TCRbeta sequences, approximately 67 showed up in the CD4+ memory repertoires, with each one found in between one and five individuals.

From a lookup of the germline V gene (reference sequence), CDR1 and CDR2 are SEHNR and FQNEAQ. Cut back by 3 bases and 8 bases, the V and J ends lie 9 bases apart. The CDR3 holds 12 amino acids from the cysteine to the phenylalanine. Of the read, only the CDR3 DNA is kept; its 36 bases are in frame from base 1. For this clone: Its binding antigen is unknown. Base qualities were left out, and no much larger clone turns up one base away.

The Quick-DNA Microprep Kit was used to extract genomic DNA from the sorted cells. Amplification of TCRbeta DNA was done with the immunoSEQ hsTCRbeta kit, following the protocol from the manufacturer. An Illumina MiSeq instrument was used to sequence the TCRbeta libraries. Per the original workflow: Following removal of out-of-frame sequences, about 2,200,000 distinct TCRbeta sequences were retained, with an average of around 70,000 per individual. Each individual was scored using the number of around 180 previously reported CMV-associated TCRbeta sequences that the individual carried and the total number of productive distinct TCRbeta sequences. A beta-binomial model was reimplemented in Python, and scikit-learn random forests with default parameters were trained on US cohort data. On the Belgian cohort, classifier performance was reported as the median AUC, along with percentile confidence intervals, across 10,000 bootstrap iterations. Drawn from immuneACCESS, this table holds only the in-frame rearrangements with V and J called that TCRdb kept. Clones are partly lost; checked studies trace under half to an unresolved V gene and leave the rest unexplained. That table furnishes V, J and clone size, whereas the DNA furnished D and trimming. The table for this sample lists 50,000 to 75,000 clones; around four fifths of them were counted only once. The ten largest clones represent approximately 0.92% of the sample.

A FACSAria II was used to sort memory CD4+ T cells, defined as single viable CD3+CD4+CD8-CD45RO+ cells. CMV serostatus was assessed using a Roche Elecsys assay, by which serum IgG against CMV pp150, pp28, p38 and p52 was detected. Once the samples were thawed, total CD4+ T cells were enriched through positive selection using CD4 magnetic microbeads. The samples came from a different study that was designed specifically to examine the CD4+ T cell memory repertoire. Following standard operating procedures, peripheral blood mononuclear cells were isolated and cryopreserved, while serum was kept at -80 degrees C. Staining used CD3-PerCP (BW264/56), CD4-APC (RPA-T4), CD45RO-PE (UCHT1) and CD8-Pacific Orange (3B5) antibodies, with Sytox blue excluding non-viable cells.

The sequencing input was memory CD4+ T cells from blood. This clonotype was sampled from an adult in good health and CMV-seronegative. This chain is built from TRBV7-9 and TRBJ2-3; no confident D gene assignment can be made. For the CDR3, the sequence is CASSLPHGTQYF. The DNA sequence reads TGTGCCAGCAGCTTGCCGCACGGTACGCAGTATTTT.